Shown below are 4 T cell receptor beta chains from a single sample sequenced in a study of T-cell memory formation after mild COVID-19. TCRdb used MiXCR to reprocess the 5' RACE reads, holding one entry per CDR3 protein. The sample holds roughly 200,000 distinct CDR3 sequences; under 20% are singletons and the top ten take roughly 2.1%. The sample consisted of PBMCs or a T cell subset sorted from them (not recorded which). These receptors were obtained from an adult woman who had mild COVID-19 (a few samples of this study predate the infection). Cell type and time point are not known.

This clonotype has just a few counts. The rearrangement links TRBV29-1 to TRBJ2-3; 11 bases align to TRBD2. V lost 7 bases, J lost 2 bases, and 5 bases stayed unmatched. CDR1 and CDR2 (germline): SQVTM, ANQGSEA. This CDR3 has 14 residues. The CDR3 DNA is TGCAGCGGAGGACTAGCGGGCGTCACAGATACGCAGTATTTT. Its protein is CSGGLAGVTDTQYF.

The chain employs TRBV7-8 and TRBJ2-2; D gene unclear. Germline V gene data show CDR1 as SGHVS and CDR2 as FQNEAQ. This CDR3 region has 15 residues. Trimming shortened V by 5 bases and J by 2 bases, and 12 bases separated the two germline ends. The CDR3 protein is CASSTRRANTGELFF. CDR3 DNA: TGTGCCAGCAGCACACGCCGGGCCAACACCGGGGAGCTGTTTTTT.

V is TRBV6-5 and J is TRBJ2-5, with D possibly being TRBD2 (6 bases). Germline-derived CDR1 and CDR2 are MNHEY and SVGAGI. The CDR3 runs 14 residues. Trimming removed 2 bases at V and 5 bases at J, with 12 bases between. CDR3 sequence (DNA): TGTGCCAGCAGTTACGGTTTACGGGGGGAGACCCAGTACTTC. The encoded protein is CASSYGLRGETQYF.

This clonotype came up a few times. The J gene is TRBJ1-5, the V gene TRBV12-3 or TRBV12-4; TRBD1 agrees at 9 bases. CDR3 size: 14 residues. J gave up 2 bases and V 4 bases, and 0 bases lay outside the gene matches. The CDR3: CASSWTGGNQPQHF. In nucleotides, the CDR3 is TGTGCCAGCAGTTGGACAGGGGGCAATCAGCCCCAGCATTTT.